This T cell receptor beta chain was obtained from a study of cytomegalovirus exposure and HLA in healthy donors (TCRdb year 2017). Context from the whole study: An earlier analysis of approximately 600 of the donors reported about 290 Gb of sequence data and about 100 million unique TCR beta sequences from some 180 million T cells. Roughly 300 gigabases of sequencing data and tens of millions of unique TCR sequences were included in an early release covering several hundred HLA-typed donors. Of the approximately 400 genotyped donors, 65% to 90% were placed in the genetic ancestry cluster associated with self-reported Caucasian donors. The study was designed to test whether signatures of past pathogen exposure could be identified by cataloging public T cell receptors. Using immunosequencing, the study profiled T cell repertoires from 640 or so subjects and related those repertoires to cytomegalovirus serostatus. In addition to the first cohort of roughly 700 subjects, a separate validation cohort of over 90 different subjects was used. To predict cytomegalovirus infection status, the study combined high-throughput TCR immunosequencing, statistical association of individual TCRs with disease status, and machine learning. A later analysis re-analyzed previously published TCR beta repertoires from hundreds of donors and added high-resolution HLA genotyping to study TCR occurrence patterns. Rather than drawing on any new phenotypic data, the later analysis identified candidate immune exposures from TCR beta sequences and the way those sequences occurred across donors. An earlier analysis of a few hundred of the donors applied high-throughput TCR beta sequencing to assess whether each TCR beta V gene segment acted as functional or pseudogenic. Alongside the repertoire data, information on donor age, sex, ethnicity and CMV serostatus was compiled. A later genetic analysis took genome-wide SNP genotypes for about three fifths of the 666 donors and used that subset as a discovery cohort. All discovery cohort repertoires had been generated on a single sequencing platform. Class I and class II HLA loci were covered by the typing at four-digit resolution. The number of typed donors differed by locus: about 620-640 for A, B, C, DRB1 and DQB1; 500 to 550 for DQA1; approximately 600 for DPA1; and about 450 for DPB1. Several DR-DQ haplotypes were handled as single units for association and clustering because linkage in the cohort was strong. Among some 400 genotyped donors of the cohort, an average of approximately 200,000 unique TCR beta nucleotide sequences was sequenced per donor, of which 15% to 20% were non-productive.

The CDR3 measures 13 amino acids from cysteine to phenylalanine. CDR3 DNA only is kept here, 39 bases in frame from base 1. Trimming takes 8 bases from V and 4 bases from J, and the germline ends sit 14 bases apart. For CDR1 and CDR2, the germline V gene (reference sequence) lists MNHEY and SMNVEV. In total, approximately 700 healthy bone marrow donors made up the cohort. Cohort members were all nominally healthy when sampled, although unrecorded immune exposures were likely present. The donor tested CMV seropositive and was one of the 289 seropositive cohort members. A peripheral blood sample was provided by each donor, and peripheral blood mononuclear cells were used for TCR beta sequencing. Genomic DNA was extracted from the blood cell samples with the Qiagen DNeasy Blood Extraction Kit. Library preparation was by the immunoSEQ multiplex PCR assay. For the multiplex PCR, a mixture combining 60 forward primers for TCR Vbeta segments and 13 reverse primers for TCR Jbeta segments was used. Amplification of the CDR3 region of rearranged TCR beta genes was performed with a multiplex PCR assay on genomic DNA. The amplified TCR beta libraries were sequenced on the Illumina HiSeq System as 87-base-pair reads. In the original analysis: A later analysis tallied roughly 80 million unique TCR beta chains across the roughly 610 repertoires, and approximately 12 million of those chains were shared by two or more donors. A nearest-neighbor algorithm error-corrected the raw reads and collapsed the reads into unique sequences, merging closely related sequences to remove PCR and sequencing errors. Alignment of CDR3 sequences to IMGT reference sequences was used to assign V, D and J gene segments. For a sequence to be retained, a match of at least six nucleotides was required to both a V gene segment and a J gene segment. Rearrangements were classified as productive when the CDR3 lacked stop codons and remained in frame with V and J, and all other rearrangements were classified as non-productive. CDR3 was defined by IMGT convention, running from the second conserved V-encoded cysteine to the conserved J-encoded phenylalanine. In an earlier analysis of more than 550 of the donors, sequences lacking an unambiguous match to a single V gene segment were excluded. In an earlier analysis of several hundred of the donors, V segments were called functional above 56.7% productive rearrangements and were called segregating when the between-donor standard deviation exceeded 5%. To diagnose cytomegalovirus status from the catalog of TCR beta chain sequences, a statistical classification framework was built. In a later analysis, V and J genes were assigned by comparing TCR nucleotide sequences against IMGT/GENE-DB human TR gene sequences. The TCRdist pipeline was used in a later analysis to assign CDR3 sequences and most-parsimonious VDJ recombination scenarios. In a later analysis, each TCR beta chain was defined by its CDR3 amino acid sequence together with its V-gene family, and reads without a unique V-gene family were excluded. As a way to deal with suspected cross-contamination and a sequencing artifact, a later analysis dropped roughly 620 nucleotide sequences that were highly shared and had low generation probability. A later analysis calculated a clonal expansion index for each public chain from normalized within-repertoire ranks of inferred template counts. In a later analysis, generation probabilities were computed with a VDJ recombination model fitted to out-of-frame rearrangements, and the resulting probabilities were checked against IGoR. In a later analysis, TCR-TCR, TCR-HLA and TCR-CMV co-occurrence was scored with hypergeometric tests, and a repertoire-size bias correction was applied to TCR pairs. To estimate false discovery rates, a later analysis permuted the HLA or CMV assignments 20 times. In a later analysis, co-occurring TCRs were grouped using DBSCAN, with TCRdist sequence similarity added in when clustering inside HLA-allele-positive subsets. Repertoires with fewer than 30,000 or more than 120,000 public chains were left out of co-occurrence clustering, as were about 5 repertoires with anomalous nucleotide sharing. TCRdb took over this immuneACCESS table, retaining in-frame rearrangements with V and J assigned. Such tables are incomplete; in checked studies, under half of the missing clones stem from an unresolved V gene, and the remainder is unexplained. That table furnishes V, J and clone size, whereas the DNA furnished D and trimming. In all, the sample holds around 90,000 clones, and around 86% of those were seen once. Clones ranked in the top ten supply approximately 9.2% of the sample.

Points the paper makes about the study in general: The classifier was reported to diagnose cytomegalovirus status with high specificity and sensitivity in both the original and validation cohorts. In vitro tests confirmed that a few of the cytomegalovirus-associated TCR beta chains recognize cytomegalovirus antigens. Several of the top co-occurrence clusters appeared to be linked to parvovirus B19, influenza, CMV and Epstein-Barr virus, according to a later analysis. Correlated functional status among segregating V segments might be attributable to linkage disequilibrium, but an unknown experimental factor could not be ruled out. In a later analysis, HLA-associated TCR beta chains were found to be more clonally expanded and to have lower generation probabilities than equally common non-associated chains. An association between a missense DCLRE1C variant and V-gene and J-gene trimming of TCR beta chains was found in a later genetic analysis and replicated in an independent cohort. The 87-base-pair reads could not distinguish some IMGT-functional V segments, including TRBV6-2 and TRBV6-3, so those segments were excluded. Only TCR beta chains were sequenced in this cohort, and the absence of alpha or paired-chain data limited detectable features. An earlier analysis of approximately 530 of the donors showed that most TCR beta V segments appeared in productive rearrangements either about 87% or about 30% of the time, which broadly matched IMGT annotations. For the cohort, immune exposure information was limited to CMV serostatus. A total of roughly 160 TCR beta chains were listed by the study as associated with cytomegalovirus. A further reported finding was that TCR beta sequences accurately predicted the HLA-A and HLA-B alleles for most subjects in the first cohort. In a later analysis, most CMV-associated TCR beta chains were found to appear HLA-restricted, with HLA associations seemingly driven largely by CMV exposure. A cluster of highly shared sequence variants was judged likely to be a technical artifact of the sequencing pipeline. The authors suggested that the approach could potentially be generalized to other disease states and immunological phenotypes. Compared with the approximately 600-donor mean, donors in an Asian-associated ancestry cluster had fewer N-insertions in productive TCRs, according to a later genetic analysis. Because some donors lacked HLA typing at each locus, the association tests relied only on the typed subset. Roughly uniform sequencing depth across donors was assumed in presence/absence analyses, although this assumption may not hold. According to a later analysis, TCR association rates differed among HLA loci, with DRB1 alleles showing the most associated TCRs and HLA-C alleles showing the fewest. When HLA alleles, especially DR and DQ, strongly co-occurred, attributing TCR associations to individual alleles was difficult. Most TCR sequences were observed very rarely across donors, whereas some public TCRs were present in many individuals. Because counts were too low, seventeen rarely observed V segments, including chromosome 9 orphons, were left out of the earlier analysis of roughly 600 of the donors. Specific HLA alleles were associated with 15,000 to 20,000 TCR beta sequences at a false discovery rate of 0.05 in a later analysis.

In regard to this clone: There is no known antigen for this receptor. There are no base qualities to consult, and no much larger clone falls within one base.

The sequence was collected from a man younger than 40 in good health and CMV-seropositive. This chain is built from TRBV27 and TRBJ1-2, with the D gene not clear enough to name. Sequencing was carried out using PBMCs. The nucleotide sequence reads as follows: TGTGCCAGCTCAAAAGAACAGCTCTATGGCTACACCTTC. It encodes CASSKEQLYGYTF.